The present entry profiles one T cell receptor (beta chain) with its context. Its antigen is unidentified. This specimen comes from a study of CD8 T cells in ankylosing spondylitis. One entry per CDR3 protein, called by TCRdb with MiXCR from the 5' RACE reads. The table records roughly 350,000 distinct CDR3 sequences, 7.5% to 9% of them present only once. V was clipped by 3 bases and J by 7 bases; unmatched bases: 11. Germline V gives CDR1 DFQATT, CDR2 SNEGSKA (reference sequence). This CDR3 is 14 amino acids long. Whole-study findings and limits: Ankylosing spondylitis blood seemed to carry a telltale TCR beta motif made of about 8 highly homologous variants. Previously reported in reactive arthritis synovial fluid and blood were some of the motif variants. Clones that were linked to disease were CD8+ and were relatively rare in peripheral blood. Significant enrichment of disease-linked clones was reportedly seen in matched ankylosing spondylitis synovial fluid.

The rearrangement links TRBV20-1 to TRBJ2-7; 8 bases agree with TRBD2. Sequencing was performed on blood, either unsorted or a sorted T cell fraction (not recorded which). The clonotype was recovered from a male donor with ankylosing spondylitis. The CDR3 coding sequence is TGCAGTGCTAGTCCTAGCGGGCGCCCTCGGGAGCAGTACTTC. This encodes CSASPSGRPREQYF.